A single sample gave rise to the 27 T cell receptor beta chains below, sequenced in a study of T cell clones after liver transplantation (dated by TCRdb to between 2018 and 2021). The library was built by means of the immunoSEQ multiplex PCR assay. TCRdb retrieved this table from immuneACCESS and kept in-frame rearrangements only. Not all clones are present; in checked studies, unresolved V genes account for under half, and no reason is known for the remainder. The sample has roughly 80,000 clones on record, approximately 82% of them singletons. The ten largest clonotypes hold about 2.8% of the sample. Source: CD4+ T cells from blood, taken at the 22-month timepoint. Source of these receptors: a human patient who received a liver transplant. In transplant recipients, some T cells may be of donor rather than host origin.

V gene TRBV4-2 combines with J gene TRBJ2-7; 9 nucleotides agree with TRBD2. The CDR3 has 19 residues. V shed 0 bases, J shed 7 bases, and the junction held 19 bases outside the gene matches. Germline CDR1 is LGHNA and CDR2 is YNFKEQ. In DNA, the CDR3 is TGTGCCAGCAGCCAAGAGGCGTATCTGCGGGGCGGGAGGGCCTTTGAGCAGTACTTC. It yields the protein CASSQEAYLRGGRAFEQYF.

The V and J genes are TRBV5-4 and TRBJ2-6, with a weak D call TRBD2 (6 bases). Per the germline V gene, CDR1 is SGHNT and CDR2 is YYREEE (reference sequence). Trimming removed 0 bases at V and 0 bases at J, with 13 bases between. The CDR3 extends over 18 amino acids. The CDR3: CASSLARGAGSGANVLTF. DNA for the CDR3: TGTGCCAGCAGCTTGGCGCGGGGAGCGGGCTCTGGGGCCAACGTCCTGACTTTC.

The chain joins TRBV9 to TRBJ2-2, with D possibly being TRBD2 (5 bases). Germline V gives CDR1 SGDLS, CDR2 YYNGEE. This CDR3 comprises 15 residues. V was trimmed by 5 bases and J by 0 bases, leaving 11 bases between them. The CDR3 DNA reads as TGTGCCAGCAGGCCCCGGGGAACGAACACCGGGGAGCTGTTTTTT. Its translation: CASRPRGTNTGELFF.

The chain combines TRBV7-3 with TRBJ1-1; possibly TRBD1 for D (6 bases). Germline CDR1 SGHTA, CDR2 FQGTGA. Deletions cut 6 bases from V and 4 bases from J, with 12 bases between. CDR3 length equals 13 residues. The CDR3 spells CASRLQGSTEAFF. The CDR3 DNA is TGTGCCAGCAGATTACAGGGAAGCACTGAAGCTTTCTTT.

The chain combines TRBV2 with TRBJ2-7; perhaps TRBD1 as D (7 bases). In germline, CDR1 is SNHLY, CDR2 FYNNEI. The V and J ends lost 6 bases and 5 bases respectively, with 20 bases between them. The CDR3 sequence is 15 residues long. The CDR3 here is CASSPSRQGGHEQYF. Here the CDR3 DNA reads TGTGCCAGCAGCCCCTCCCGACAGGGAGGCCACGAGCAGTACTTC.

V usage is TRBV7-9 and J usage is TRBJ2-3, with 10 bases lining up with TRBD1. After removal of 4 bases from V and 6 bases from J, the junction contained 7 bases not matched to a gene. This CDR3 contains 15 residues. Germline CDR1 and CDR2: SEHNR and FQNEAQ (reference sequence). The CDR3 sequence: CASSSTGTGADTQYF. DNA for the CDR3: TGTGCCAGCAGCTCAACCGGGACAGGGGCGGATACGCAGTATTTT.

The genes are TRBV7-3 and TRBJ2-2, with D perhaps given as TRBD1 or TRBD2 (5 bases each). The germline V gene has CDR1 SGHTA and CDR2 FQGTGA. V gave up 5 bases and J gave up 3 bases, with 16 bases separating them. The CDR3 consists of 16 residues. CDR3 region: CASSDPGRGYTGELFF. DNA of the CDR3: TGTGCCAGCAGCGATCCGGGACGAGGGTACACCGGGGAGCTGTTTTTT.

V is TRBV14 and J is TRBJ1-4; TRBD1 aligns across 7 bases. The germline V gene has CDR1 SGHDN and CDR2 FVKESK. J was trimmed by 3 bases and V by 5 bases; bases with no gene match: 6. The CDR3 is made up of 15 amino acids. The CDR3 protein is CASSFLGTANEKLFF. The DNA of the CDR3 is TGTGCCAGCAGCTTTCTCGGGACAGCTAATGAAAAACTGTTTTTT.

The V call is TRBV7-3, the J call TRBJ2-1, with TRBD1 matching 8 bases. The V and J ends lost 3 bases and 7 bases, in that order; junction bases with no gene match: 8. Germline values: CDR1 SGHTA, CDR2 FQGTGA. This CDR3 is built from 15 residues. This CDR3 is CASSFSRGPGNEQFF. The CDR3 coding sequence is TGTGCCAGCAGCTTCTCCAGGGGGCCGGGGAATGAGCAGTTCTTC.

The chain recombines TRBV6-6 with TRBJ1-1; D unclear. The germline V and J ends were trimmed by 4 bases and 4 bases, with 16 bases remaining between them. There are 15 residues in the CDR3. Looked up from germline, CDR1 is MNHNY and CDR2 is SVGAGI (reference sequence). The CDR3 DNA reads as TGTGCCAGCAGTTCGACGCTGACCCGCGGCACTGAAGCTTTCTTT. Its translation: CASSSTLTRGTEAFF.

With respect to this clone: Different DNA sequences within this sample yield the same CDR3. The CDR3 sequence is CASSLAGQENQYF. The CDR3 coding sequence is TGTGCCAGCAGCTTGGCGGGACAGGAGAATCAGTACTTC. The chain links TRBV5-6 to TRBJ2-4; 8 bases align to TRBD1. The length of the CDR3 is 13 residues. The V gene's germline CDR1 is SGHDT and CDR2 YYEEEE. V shed 0 bases and J 12 bases; nucleotides not matched to a gene: 5.

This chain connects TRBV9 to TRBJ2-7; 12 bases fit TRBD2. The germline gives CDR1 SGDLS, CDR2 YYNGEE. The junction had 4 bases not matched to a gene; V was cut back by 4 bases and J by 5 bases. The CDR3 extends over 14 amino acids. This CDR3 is CASSTSGRIDEQYF. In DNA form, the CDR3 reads TGTGCCAGCAGCACTAGCGGGAGGATCGACGAGCAGTACTTC.

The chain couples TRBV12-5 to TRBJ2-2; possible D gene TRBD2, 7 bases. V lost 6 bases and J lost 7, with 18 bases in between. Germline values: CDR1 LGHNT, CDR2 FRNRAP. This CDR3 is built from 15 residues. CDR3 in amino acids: CASGPGGVVLGELFF. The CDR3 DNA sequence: TGTGCTAGTGGCCCGGGGGGCGTCGTACTCGGGGAGCTGTTTTTT.

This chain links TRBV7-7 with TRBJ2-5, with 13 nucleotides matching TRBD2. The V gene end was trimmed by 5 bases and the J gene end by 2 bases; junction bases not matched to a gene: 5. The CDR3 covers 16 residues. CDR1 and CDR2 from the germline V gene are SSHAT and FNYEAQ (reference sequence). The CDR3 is CASSATLAGGQETQYF. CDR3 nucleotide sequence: TGTGCCAGCAGCGCCACACTAGCGGGGGGGCAAGAGACCCAGTACTTC. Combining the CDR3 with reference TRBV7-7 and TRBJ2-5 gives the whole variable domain GAGVSQSPRYKVTKRGQDVTLRCDPISSHATLYWYQQALGQGPEFLTYFNYEAQPDKSGLPSDRFSAERPEGSISTLTIQRTEQRDSAMYRCASSATLAGGQETQYFGPGTRLLVL.

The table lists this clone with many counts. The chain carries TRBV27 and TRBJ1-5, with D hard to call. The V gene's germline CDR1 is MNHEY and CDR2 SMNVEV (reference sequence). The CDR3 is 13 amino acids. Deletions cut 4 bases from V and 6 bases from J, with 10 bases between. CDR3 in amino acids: CASSYEKGQPQHF. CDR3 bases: TGTGCCAGCAGTTACGAGAAAGGTCAGCCCCAGCATTTT.

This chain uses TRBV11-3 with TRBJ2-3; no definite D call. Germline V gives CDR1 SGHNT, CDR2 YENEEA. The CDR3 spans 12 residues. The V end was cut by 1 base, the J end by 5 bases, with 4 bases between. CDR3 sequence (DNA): TGTGCCAGCAGCTTAGTTGGAGATACGCAGTATTTT. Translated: CASSLVGDTQYF. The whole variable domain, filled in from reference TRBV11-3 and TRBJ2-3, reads EAGVVQSPRYKIIEKKQPVAFWCNPISGHNTLYWYLQNLGQGPELLIRYENEEAVDDSQLPKDRFSAERLKGVDSTLKIQPAELGDSAVYLCASSLVGDTQYFGPGTRLTVL.

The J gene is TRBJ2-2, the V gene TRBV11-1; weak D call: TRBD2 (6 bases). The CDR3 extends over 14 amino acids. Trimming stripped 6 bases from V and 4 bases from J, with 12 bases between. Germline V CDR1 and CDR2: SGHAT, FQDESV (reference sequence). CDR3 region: CASRVTRSTGELFF. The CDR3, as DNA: TGTGCCAGCAGGGTGACTAGAAGCACCGGGGAGCTGTTTTTT.

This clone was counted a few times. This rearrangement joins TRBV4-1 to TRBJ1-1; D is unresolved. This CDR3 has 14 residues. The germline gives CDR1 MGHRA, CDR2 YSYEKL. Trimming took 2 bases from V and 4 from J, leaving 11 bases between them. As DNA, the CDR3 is TGCGCCAGCAGCCAAATCATAAGACCCACTGAAGCTTTCTTT. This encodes CASSQIIRPTEAFF.

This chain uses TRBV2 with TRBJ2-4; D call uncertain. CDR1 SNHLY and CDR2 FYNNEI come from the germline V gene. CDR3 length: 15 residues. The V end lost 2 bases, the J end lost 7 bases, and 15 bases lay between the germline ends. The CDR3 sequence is CASSEKGRPRNIQYF. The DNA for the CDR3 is TGTGCCAGCAGTGAAAAGGGAAGGCCGCGGAACATTCAGTACTTC.

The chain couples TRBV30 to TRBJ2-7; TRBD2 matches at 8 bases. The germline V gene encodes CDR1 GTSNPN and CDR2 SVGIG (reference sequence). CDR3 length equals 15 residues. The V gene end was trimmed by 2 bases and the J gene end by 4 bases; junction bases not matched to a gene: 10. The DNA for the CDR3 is TGTGCCTGGAGTCGGTTTGGGAGCGGGAGTTACGAGCAGTACTTC. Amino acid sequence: CAWSRFGSGSYEQYF.

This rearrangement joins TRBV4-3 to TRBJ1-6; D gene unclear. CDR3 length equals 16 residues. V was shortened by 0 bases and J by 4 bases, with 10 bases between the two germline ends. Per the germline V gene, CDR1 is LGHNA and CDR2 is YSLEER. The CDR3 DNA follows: TGCGCCAGCAGCCAAGATATCGGGGAATATAATTCACCCCTCCACTTT. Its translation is CASSQDIGEYNSPLHF.

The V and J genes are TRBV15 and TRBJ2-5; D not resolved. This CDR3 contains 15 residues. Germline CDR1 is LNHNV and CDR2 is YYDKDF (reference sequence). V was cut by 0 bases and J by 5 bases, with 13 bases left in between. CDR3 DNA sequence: TGTGCCACCAGCAGAGATCCTCAAGGATGGGAGACCCAGTACTTC. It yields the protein CATSRDPQGWETQYF.

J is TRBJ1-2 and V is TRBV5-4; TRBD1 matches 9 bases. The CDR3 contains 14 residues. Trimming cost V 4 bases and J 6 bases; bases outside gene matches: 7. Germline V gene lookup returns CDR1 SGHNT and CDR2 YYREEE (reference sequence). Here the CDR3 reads CASSHFGQGNGYTF. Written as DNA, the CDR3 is TGTGCCAGCAGCCATTTCGGACAGGGGAATGGCTACACCTTC.

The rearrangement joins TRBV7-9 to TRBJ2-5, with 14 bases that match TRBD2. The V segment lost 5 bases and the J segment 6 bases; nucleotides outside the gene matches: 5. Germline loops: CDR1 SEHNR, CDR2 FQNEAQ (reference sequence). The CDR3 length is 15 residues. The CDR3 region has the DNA TGTGCCAGCAGCAAGGGACTAGCGGGAGAAAAGACCCAGTACTTC. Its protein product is CASSKGLAGEKTQYF.

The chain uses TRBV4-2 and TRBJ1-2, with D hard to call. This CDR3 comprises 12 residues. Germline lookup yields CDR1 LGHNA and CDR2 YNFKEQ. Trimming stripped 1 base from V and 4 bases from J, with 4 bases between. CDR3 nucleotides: TGTGCCAGCAGCCAAGCTGCCTATGGCTACACCTTC. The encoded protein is CASSQAAYGYTF.

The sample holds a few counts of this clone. In DNA form, the CDR3 reads TGTGCCAGCAGCCTTCTGGACACCCTAAGCGAAGAGACCCAGTACTTC. Encoded protein: CASSLLDTLSEETQYF. The chain combines TRBV7-3 with TRBJ2-5, with TRBD1 as a possible D gene (5 bases). Trimming pared 5 bases from V and 3 bases from J, leaving 19 bases between. Per the germline V gene, CDR1 is SGHTA and CDR2 is FQGTGA. This CDR3 region has 16 residues.

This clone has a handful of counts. The CDR3 nucleotides read TGTGCCAGCAGCCGGGACAGCATCTATAATTCACCCCTCCACTTT. Its translation is CASSRDSIYNSPLHF. The chain carries TRBV25-1 and TRBJ1-6; 7 bases line up with TRBD1. The V gene end was trimmed by 6 bases and the J gene end by 3 bases; junction bases not matched to a gene: 5. Germline loops: CDR1 MGHDK, CDR2 SYGVNS. This CDR3 is 15 amino acids long.